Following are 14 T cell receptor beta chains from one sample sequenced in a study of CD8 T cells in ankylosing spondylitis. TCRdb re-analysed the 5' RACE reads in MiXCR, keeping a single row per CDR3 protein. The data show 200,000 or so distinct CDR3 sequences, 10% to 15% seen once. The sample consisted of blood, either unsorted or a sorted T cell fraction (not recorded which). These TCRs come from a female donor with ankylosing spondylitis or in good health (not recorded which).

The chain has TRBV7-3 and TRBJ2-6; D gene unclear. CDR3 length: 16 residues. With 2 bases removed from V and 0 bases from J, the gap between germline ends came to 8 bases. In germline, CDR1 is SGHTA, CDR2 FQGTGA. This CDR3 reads CASSLDGSSGANVLTF. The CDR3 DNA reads TGTGCCAGCAGCTTAGACGGCAGCTCTGGGGCCAACGTCCTGACTTTC.

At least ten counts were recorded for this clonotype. CDR3 coding DNA: TGCGCCAGCAGCCTGACTAGCGGGAGAACTGGTTACGAGCAGTACTTC. Protein product: CASSLTSGRTGYEQYF. The rearrangement uses TRBV5-1 and TRBJ2-7; 12 bases match TRBD2. The J segment lost 4 bases and the V segment lost 4 bases, leaving 9 bases of the junction unmatched. The CDR3 is 16 residues long. Germline V gene data show CDR1 as SGHRS and CDR2 as YFSETQ.

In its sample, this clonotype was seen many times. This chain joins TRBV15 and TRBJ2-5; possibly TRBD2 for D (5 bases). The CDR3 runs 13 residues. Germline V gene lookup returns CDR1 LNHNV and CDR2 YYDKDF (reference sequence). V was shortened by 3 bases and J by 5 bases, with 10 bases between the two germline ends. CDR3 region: CATSRDSRETQYF. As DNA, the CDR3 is TGTGCCACCAGCAGGGACTCACGGGAGACCCAGTACTTC.

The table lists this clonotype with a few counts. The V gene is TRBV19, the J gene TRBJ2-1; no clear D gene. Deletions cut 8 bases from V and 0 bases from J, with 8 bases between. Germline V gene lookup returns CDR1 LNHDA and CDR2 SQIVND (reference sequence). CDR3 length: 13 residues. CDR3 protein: CASAESSYNEQFF. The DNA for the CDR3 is TGTGCCAGTGCAGAGAGCTCCTACAATGAGCAGTTCTTC.

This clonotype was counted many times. CDR3 in DNA: TGTGCCAGCAGCTCGACAGGGTACGGGGAGCTGTTTTTT. Protein product: CASSSTGYGELFF. The rearrangement joins TRBV7-2 to TRBJ2-2, with 7 bases that match TRBD1. CDR1 and CDR2 (germline): SGHTA, FQGNSA. Trimming took 4 bases from V and 7 from J; bases not matched to a gene: 3. The CDR3 length is 13 residues. Drawing the rest from reference TRBV7-2 and TRBJ2-2, the complete variable domain is GAGVSQSPSNKVTEKGKDVELRCDPISGHTALYWYRQSLGQGLEFLIYFQGNSAPDKSGLPSDRFSAERTGGSVSTLTIQRTQQEDSAVYLCASSSTGYGELFFGEGSRLTVL.

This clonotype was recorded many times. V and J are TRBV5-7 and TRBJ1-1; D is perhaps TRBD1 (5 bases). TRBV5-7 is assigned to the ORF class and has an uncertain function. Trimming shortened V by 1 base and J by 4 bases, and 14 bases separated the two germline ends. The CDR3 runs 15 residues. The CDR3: CASSLPGVRRTEAFF. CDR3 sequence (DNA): TGTGCCAGCAGCTTGCCGGGGGTTCGGCGCACTGAAGCTTTCTTT.

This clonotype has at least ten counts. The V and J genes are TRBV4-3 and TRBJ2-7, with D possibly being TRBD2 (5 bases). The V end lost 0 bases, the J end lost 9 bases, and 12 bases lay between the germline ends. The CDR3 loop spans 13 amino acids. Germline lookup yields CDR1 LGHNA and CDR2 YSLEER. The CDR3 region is CASSQDRGRGQYF. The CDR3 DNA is TGCGCCAGCAGCCAAGATAGAGGGCGCGGGCAGTACTTC.

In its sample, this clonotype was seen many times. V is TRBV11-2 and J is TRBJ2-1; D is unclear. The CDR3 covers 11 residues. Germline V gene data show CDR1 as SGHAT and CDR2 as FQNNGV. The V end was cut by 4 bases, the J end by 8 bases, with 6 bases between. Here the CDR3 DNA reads TGTGCCAGCAGCTCCTTCCATGAGCAGTTCTTC. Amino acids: CASSSFHEQFF.

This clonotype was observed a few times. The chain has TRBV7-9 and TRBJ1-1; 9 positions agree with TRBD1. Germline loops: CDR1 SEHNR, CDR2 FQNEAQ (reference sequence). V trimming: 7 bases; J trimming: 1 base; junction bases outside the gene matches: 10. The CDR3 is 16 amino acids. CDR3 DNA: TGTGCCAGCAACTCCCCATGGGGACAGGGGAACACTGAAGCTTTCTTT. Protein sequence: CASNSPWGQGNTEAFF.

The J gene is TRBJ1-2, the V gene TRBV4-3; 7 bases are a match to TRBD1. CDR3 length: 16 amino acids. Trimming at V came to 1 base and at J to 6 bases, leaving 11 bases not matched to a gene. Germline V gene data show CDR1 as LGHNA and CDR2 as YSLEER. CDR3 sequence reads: CASSQGTGDGNNGYTF. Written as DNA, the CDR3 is TGCGCCAGCAGCCAAGGGACAGGTGACGGGAACAATGGCTACACCTTC.

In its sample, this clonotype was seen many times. For the CDR3, the DNA is TGTGCCAGCAGCCGGAGGCTCAGGGTAGAGGCCGGGGAGCTGTTTTTT. As protein: CASSRRLRVEAGELFF. This chain uses TRBV5-6 with TRBJ2-2, with D perhaps matching TRBD1 or TRBD2 (5 bases each). V lost 4 bases and J lost 6, with 19 bases in between. Germline CDR1 and CDR2: SGHDT and YYEEEE. The CDR3 spans 16 residues.

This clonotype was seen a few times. CDR3 nucleotide sequence: TGTGCCAGCAGCTTACGAGGGACTACTGGGGCCAACGTCCTGACTTTC. This encodes CASSLRGTTGANVLTF. V usage is TRBV5-6 and J usage is TRBJ2-6; 7 nucleotides match TRBD2. Germline V gene sequence: CDR1 SGHDT, CDR2 YYEEEE. The CDR3 has 16 residues. With V trimmed by 2 bases and J by 2 bases, 4 bases remained unmatched.

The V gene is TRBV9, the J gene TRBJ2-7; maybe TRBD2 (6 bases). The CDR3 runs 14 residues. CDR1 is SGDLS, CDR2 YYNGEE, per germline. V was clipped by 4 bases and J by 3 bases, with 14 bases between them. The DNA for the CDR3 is TGTGCCAGCAGCTCCTTGGGGCGGGGCTACGAGCAGTACTTC. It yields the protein CASSSLGRGYEQYF. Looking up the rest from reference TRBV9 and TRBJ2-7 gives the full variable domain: DSGVTQTPKHLITATGQRVTLRCSPRSGDLSVYWYQQSLDQGLQFLIQYYNGEERAKGNILERFSAQQFPDLHSELNLSSLELGDSALYFCASSSLGRGYEQYFGPGTRLTVT.

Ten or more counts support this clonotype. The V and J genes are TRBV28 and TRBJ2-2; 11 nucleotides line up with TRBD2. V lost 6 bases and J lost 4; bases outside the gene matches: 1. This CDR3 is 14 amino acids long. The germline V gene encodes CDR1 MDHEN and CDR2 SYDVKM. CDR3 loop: CASRTSGITGELFF. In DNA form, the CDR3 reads TGTGCCAGCAGGACTAGCGGGATCACCGGGGAGCTGTTTTTT.